This entry concerns a single TCR beta chain. Its cognate antigen is unknown. CDR1 and CDR2 from the germline V gene are SGHAT and FQNNGV. This CDR3 is built from 16 residues. The sample is drawn from a study of CXCR3-negative and CXCR3-positive naive CD8 T cells. Overall study findings and caveats: Both naive subsets showed comparably high diversity, and memory CD8+ cells showed much lower diversity.

UMI-tagged TRB cDNA libraries were built via 5' RACE. After re-calling the 5' RACE reads, TCRdb lists one entry per CDR3 protein, DNA absent. The ten most abundant clones cover 0.95% to 1.4% of a sample with about 82,000 distinct CDR3 sequences. The chain couples TRBV11-2 to TRBJ2-1; TCRdb lists TRBD1, though no DNA is available to test this call. The receptor was derived from a human donor in good health. Some clones in this sample may be carry-over from other donors' samples. The specimen sequenced was naive CXCR3- CD8+ T cells from blood. Subset noted: CD45RO-CCR7+CD27+CD95- naive CD8+ T cells lacking CXCR3 (TNR3-). Here the CDR3 reads CASSRGPTGQYNEQFF.